This TCR beta chain was profiled in a study of tumor-infiltrating lymphocytes in localized non-small cell lung cancer. Germline V gene data show CDR1 as SGHNT and CDR2 as YYREEE (reference sequence). The V gene lost 5 bases and the J gene lost 2 bases, with 13 bases spanning the gap. This CDR3 is built from 14 residues. Generated by immunoSEQ multiplex PCR, the TCRdb table keeps only in-frame clones and is missing some. The data hold 11,000 to 15,000 clones, with 75% to 85% observed a single time. The chain has TRBV5-4 and TRBJ1-1, with D maybe TRBD1 (6 bases). This TCR derives from a human donor with non-small cell lung cancer. The sequencing input was lung tumor tissue. The CDR3 loop is CASRNRDRNTEAFF. The CDR3 DNA follows: TGTGCCAGCAGAAACAGGGACCGAAACACTGAAGCTTTCTTT.